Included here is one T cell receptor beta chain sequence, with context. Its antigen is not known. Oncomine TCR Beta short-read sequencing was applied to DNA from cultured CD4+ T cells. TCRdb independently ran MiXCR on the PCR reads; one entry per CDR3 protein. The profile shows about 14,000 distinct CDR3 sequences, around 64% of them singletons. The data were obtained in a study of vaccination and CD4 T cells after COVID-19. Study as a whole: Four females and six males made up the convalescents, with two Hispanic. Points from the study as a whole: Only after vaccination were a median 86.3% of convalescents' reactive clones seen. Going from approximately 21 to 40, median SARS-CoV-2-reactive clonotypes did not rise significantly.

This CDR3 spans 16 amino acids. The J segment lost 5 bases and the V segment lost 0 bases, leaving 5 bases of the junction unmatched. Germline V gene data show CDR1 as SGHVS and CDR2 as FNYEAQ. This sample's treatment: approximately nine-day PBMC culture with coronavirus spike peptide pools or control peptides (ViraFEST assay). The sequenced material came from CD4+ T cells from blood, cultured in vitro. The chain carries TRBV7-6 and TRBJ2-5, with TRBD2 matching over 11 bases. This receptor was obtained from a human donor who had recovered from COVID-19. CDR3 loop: CASSLARTSGSETQYF. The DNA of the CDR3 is TGTGCCAGCAGCTTAGCGCGGACTAGCGGGTCGGAGACCCAGTACTTC.